These T cell receptor beta chains were read from a single sample in a study of blood T cell repertoires in COVID-19. Only in-frame clones appear in the TCRdb table, and some are missing; sequencing was by immunoSEQ multiplex PCR. The table shows some 340,000 clones, with 90% occurring only once. Sequencing was done on a sample of PBMCs or T cells enriched from blood (not recorded which). These receptors came from a woman aged 25 to 39 who had been exposed to COVID-19. The CDR3 runs from the conserved cysteine through the conserved F or W. Each record gives: J gene, V gene, D gene, clone size, CDR3 protein, CDR3 DNA. The D gene is left open where the match is weak. Some rows mark clone size as missing; the rest say once, few, many or name a class of expanded clone.

J: TRBJ1-6; V: TRBV18; D: TRBD1; size: .; CDR3: CASSPIKAGQGYVFSPLHF; DNA: TGTGCCAGCTCACCAATAAAAGCGGGACAGGGATACGTTTTTTCACCCCTCCACTTT
J: TRBJ2-3; V: TRBV19; D: TRBD1; size: .; CDR3: CASRQGVGRGTQYF; DNA: TGTGCCAGTCGACAGGGGGTCGGTCGGGGTACGCAGTATTTT
J: TRBJ2-6; V: TRBV11-3; D: .; size: .; CDR3: CASSLGGHGFSGANVLTF; DNA: TGTGCCAGCAGCTTAGGGGGACACGGGTTTTCTGGGGCCAACGTCCTGACTTTC
J: TRBJ1-1; V: TRBV4-1; D: .; size: .; CDR3: CASSQVPDTHYTEAFF; DNA: TGCGCCAGCAGCCAAGTGCCAGACACCCATTACACTGAAGCTTTCTTT
J: TRBJ1-1; V: TRBV12-3/TRBV12-4; D: TRBD1; size: .; CDR3: CASSFGQGTEAFF; DNA: TGTGCCAGCAGTTTCGGACAGGGGACTGAAGCTTTCTTT
J: TRBJ1-5; V: TRBV24-1; D: TRBD1; size: .; CDR3: CATSDSGTVLVQPQHF; DNA: TGTGCCACCAGTGACTCCGGGACAGTGCTGGTCCAGCCCCAGCATTTT
J: TRBJ1-2; V: TRBV7-2; D: TRBD1; size: .; CDR3: CASSPRQGAGGYTF; DNA: TGTGCCAGCAGCCCCCGACAGGGGGCAGGTGGCTACACCTTC
J: TRBJ1-4; V: TRBV7-2; D: TRBD1; size: .; CDR3: CASSSAGQGALATNEKLFF; DNA: TGTGCCAGCAGCTCAGCGGGGCAGGGGGCTTTGGCAACTAATGAAAAACTGTTTTTT
J: TRBJ2-1; V: TRBV4-2; D: TRBD2; size: .; CDR3: CASSPGTSVNEQFF; DNA: TGTGCCAGCAGTCCCGGGACTAGCGTAAATGAGCAGTTCTTC
J: TRBJ1-2; V: TRBV3-1/TRBV3-2; D: .; size: .; CDR3: CASSLTGNANYGYTF; DNA: TGTGCCAGCAGCCTCACCGGTAATGCTAACTATGGCTACACCTTC
J: TRBJ1-1; V: TRBV5-5; D: TRBD1; size: .; CDR3: CASSFGDRGFEEAFF; DNA: TGTGCCAGCAGCTTCGGGGACAGGGGTTTTGAAGAAGCTTTCTTT
J: TRBJ1-5; V: TRBV7-8; D: .; size: .; CDR3: CASSLFVGGADSNQPQHF; DNA: TGTGCCAGCAGCTTATTTGTAGGTGGCGCTGACTCCAATCAGCCCCAGCATTTT
J: TRBJ2-3; V: TRBV3-1/TRBV3-2; D: TRBD2; size: .; CDR3: CASSHARGAGSTDTQYF; DNA: TGTGCCAGCAGCCATGCCCGGGGAGCGGGGAGCACAGATACGCAGTATTTT
J: TRBJ2-4; V: TRBV19; D: .; size: .; CDR3: CASSLAGADKNIQYF; DNA: TGTGCCAGTAGTCTGGCGGGGGCCGACAAAAACATTCAGTACTTC
J: TRBJ1-5; V: TRBV6-5; D: .; size: .; CDR3: CASSPDRDYRPQHF; DNA: TGTGCCAGCAGCCCGGACAGAGACTATCGGCCCCAGCATTTT
J: TRBJ1-2; V: TRBV6-5; D: .; size: .; CDR3: CASTAGLRGYTF; DNA: TGTGCCAGCACTGCAGGTCTCCGTGGCTACACCTTC
J: TRBJ2-7; V: TRBV4-1; D: TRBD2; size: .; CDR3: CASSQALSGGYEQYF; DNA: TGCGCCAGCAGCCAAGCGCTTAGCGGGGGGTACGAGCAGTACTTC
J: TRBJ1-2; V: TRBV29-1; D: .; size: .; CDR3: CSVEDHGGKNGYTF; DNA: TGCAGCGTTGAAGATCATGGAGGGAAGAATGGCTACACCTTC
J: TRBJ2-1; V: TRBV7-9; D: .; size: .; CDR3: CASSPWVYRVNEQFF; DNA: TGTGCCAGCAGCCCCTGGGTCTACAGGGTCAATGAGCAGTTCTTC
J: TRBJ2-5; V: TRBV9; D: .; size: once; CDR3: CASSVGGVQETQYF; DNA: TGTGCCAGCAGCGTAGGAGGAGTTCAAGAGACCCAGTACTTC
J: TRBJ1-1; V: TRBV9; D: .; size: once; CDR3: CASSVGDDNKAFF; DNA: TGTGCCAGCAGCGTAGGCGACGACAATAAAGCTTTCTTT
J: TRBJ2-1; V: TRBV4-3; D: .; size: .; CDR3: CASSRSRGFSYNEQFF; DNA: TGCGCCAGCAGCCGTTCTAGAGGGTTCTCCTACAATGAGCAGTTCTTC
J: TRBJ2-4; V: TRBV29-1; D: .; size: .; CDR3: CSVGGHLAKNIQYF; DNA: TGCAGCGTTGGGGGACACCTAGCCAAAAACATTCAGTACTTC
J: TRBJ2-5; V: TRBV5-1; D: .; size: .; CDR3: CASSSAGASQETQYF; DNA: TGCGCCAGCAGCTCCGCTGGGGCCTCCCAAGAGACCCAGTACTTC
J: TRBJ1-2; V: TRBV3-1/TRBV3-2; D: .; size: .; CDR3: CASSQGLGGYGYTF; DNA: TGTGCCAGCAGCCAAGGGCTGGGCGGGTATGGCTACACCTTC
J: TRBJ2-1; V: TRBV9; D: TRBD2; size: .; CDR3: CASSLSGGPPDEQFF; DNA: TGTGCCAGCAGCCTTAGCGGGGGGCCACCGGATGAGCAGTTCTTC
J: TRBJ1-1; V: TRBV3-1/TRBV3-2; D: .; size: few; CDR3: CASSQQGNTEAFF; DNA: TGTGCCAGCAGCCAACAGGGGAACACTGAAGCTTTCTTT
J: TRBJ1-2; V: TRBV7-6; D: TRBD1; size: .; CDR3: CASSPPLQGVTYGYTF; DNA: TGTGCCAGCAGCCCACCGCTACAGGGGGTGACCTATGGCTACACCTTC
J: TRBJ1-2; V: TRBV7-2; D: TRBD1; size: .; CDR3: CASSSATGGLGGYTF; DNA: TGTGCCAGCAGCTCCGCCACAGGGGGCTTGGGTGGCTACACCTTC
J: TRBJ1-1; V: TRBV4-2; D: TRBD1; size: .; CDR3: CASSSREGAGTEAFF; DNA: TGTGCCAGCAGCTCACGAGAGGGGGCGGGCACTGAAGCTTTCTTT
J: TRBJ2-7; V: TRBV19; D: .; size: .; CDR3: CASSITPNTYEQYF; DNA: TGTGCCAGTAGTATAACCCCTAATACCTACGAGCAGTACTTC
J: TRBJ2-7; V: TRBV6-4; D: TRBD1; size: few; CDR3: CASSDRKPGQGTYEQYF; DNA: TGTGCCAGCAGTGACCGAAAACCGGGACAGGGAACCTACGAGCAGTACTTC
J: TRBJ1-3; V: TRBV15; D: .; size: .; CDR3: CAAELRGNTIYF; DNA: TGTGCCGCCGAACTACGTGGAAACACCATATATTTT
J: TRBJ2-3; V: TRBV9; D: TRBD1; size: .; CDR3: CASSVGPGQGSGPDTQYF; DNA: TGTGCCAGCAGCGTGGGGCCGGGACAGGGATCAGGACCAGATACGCAGTATTTT
J: TRBJ2-1; V: TRBV5-4; D: .; size: .; CDR3: CASSLAGSYNEQFF; DNA: TGTGCCAGCAGCTTGGCAGGGTCCTACAATGAGCAGTTCTTC
J: TRBJ1-2; V: TRBV5-5; D: .; size: .; CDR3: CASSLGARDYGYTF; DNA: TGTGCCAGCAGCTTGGGAGCCAGGGACTATGGCTACACCTTC
J: TRBJ1-1; V: TRBV7-2; D: .; size: .; CDR3: CASSLVRGSTEAFF; DNA: TGTGCCAGCAGCTTAGTCAGGGGATCCACTGAAGCTTTCTTT
J: TRBJ1-4; V: TRBV19; D: TRBD1; size: .; CDR3: CASIDREEVGEKLFF; DNA: TGTGCCAGTATTGACAGGGAAGAGGTGGGTGAAAAACTGTTTTTT
J: TRBJ2-3; V: TRBV9; D: TRBD2; size: .; CDR3: CASSPFAGGLADTQYF; DNA: TGTGCCAGCAGTCCTTTCGCGGGAGGGCTAGCAGATACGCAGTATTTT
J: TRBJ2-7; V: TRBV11-2; D: TRBD2; size: .; CDR3: CASSLLAGYEQYF; DNA: TGTGCCAGCAGCCTACTAGCGGGGTACGAGCAGTACTTC